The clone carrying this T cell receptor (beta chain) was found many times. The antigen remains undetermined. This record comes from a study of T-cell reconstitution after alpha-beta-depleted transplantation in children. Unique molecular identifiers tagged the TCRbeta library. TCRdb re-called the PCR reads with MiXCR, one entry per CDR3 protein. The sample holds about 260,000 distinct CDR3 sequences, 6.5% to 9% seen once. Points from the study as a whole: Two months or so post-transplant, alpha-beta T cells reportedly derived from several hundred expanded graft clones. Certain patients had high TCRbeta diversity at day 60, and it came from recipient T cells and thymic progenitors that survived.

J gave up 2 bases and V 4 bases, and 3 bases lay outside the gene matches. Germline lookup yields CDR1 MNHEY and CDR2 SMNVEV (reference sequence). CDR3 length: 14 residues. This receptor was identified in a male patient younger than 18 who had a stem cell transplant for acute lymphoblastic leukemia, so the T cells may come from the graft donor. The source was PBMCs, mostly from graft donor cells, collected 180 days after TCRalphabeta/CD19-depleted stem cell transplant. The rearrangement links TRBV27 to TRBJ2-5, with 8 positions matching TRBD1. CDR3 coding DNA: TGTGCCAGCAGTTCAGGGGGCCGGCAAGAGACCCAGTACTTC. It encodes CASSSGGRQETQYF.